Listed below are T cell receptor beta chains from one sample, sequenced in a study of blood T cell repertoires in COVID-19. Clones were sequenced by immunoSEQ multiplex PCR, and TCRdb holds only the in-frame ones, with some missing. The table lists about 370,000 clones, roughly 90% of them singletons. The specimen was peripheral blood. The receptors shown here come from a woman younger than 45 with COVID-19, enrolled during active disease. Each CDR3 is given with its conserved first and last residue. The D gene is left open where the match is weak. A row's size may be missing; if present it is once, few, many or a size class.

abundance | j_gene | d_gene | v_gene | len | CDR3aa | CDR3nt
once | TRBJ2-1 | TRBD2 | TRBV7-9 | 18 | CASSSIGTSGYTYNEQFF | TGTGCCAGCAGCTCGATCGGGACTAGCGGATACACCTACAATGAGCAGTTCTTC
. | TRBJ2-3 | . | TRBV2 | 14 | CASSELLYTDTQYF | TGTGCCAGCAGTGAACTACTATACACAGATACGCAGTATTTT
. | TRBJ2-1 | TRBD2 | TRBV14 | 16 | CASSPSRGLGYNEQFF | TGTGCCAGCAGCCCCTCCCGGGGACTAGGCTACAATGAGCAGTTCTTC
. | TRBJ2-7 | TRBD1 | TRBV2 | 14 | CASSERGQAYEQYF | TGTGCCAGCAGTGAAAGGGGACAGGCCTACGAGCAGTACTTC
. | TRBJ2-2 | TRBD1 | TRBV10-2 | 17 | CASRLKGGQANTGELFF | TGCGCCAGCAGGCTGAAAGGGGGACAGGCCAACACCGGGGAGCTGTTTTTT
once | TRBJ2-5 | TRBD2 | TRBV4-1 | 18 | CASSQDPVHTSGWETQYF | TGCGCCAGCAGCCAAGATCCTGTTCACACTAGCGGGTGGGAGACCCAGTACTTC
. | TRBJ2-2 | TRBD1 | TRBV7-9 | 16 | CASNAYRGPSTGELFF | TGTGCCAGCAACGCCTACAGGGGACCAAGCACCGGGGAGCTGTTTTTT
. | TRBJ1-5 | . | TRBV28 | 16 | CASSTAGVSVNQPQHF | TGTGCCAGCTCTACGGCAGGGGTATCGGTCAATCAGCCCCAGCATTTT
. | TRBJ1-1 | . | TRBV7-9 | 15 | CASSSTTGPNTEAFF | TGTGCCAGCAGCTCTACCACAGGGCCGAACACTGAAGCTTTCTTT
. | TRBJ2-1 | TRBD2 | TRBV24-1 | 16 | CATAATGLADYNEQFF | TGTGCCACGGCGGCCACGGGACTAGCGGACTACAATGAGCAGTTCTTC
. | TRBJ1-2 | . | TRBV4-1 | 14 | CASSRSPGVSGYTF | TGCGCCAGCAGCCGCAGCCCAGGGGTGAGTGGCTACACCTTC
. | TRBJ2-2 | TRBD1 | TRBV18 | 17 | CASSPPKGAGNTGELFF | TGTGCCAGCTCACCACCGAAGGGGGCAGGGAACACCGGGGAGCTGTTTTTT
once | TRBJ1-1 | . | TRBV5-1 | 12 | CASSSVDSEAFF | TGCGCCAGCAGCTCCGTCGACAGTGAAGCTTTCTTT
. | TRBJ1-4 | . | TRBV11-2 | 18 | CASSSLVRGGTYNEKLFF | TGTGCCAGCAGCTCCTTAGTACGGGGCGGGACCTATAATGAAAAACTGTTTTTT
once | TRBJ1-1 | . | TRBV27 | 13 | CASRLRENTEAFF | TGTGCCAGCAGGCTCAGGGAGAACACTGAAGCTTTCTTT
. | TRBJ2-7 | . | TRBV28 | 14 | CASSLLPGIYEQYF | TGTGCCAGCAGTTTATTGCCAGGAATATACGAGCAGTACTTC
. | TRBJ2-7 | TRBD1 | TRBV29-1 | 15 | CSDRGQGTALYEQYF | TGCAGCGACCGAGGTCAAGGGACAGCCTTGTACGAGCAGTACTTC
. | TRBJ2-3 | TRBD2 | TRBV7-2 | 16 | CASSLGGGAGTDTQYF | TGTGCCAGCAGCTTAGGCGGGGGGGCCGGGACAGATACGCAGTATTTT
. | TRBJ1-2 | . | TRBV3-1/TRBV3-2 | 15 | CASSPRGPGAYGYTF | TGTGCCAGCAGCCCAAGGGGACCAGGGGCCTATGGCTACACCTTC
. | TRBJ2-1 | . | TRBV3-1/TRBV3-2 | 16 | CASSQSLAPPDAEQFF | TGTGCCAGCAGCCAATCCCTAGCTCCCCCCGATGCCGAGCAGTTCTTC
. | TRBJ1-5 | TRBD1 | TRBV7-9 | 12 | CASSAGGQPQHF | TGTGCCAGCAGCGCAGGGGGGCAGCCCCAGCATTTT
. | TRBJ2-1 | . | TRBV4-1 | 17 | CASSPYHPGKSYNEQFF | TGCGCCAGCAGCCCTTACCACCCGGGAAAGTCCTACAATGAGCAGTTCTTC
. | TRBJ2-1 | . | TRBV3-1/TRBV3-2 | 12 | CASSQEGLEQFF | TGTGCCAGCAGCCAAGAGGGGCTTGAGCAGTTCTTC
. | TRBJ2-2 | . | TRBV12-3/TRBV12-4 | 13 | CASSLGVTGELFF | TGTGCCAGCAGTTTAGGAGTAACCGGGGAGCTGTTTTTT
. | TRBJ2-2 | . | TRBV2 | 14 | CASSPRGYTGELFF | TGTGCCAGCAGCCCCCGGGGGTATACCGGGGAGCTGTTTTTT
few | TRBJ1-3 | TRBD1 | TRBV5-4 | 15 | CASSADRGAGNTIYF | TGTGCCAGCAGCGCCGACAGGGGGGCTGGAAACACCATATATTTT
. | TRBJ2-1 | TRBD2 | TRBV28 | 15 | CASSGTSGGDNEQFF | TGTGCCAGCAGTGGGACTAGCGGGGGGGACAATGAGCAGTTCTTC
. | TRBJ1-2 | . | TRBV7-9 | 19 | CASSSPVFLARQGNYGYTF | TGTGCCAGCAGCTCCCCGGTCTTTCTCGCCAGGCAGGGTAACTATGGCTACACCTTC
. | TRBJ2-2 | TRBD1 | TRBV24-1 | 16 | CATSDFGQGDTGELFF | TGTGCCACCAGTGATTTTGGGCAGGGGGACACCGGGGAGCTGTTTTTT
. | TRBJ1-4 | TRBD1 | TRBV3-1/TRBV3-2 | 16 | CASSPRTGESDEKLFF | TGTGCCAGCAGCCCGAGGACAGGGGAAAGTGATGAAAAACTGTTTTTT
. | TRBJ2-7 | . | TRBV28 | 11 | CAYREKDEQYF | TGTGCCTACAGAGAGAAGGACGAGCAGTACTTC
. | TRBJ2-1 | TRBD2 | TRBV13 | 20 | CASSLGGGTSGSSSYNEQFF | TGTGCCAGCAGCTTAGGTGGTGGGACTAGCGGTTCTAGCTCCTACAATGAGCAGTTCTTC
. | TRBJ1-6 | TRBD1 | TRBV7-8 | 16 | CASSLAVRTGNSPLHF | TGTGCCAGCAGCTTAGCCGTCAGGACAGGCAATTCACCCCTCCACTTT
. | TRBJ1-2 | TRBD1 | TRBV19 | 14 | CASSASGQGRGYTF | TGTGCCAGTAGTGCCTCTGGACAGGGTCGAGGCTACACCTTC
. | TRBJ2-1 | . | TRBV7-2 | 15 | CASSNRVAGVDEQFF | TGTGCCAGCAGCAACAGGGTGGCCGGGGTTGATGAGCAGTTCTTC
. | TRBJ2-7 | TRBD2 | TRBV7-2 | 16 | CASSPASGVPSYEQYF | TGTGCCAGCAGCCCCGCTAGCGGCGTCCCGTCCTACGAGCAGTACTTC
. | TRBJ1-5 | . | TRBV9 | 14 | CASSVAGDGQPQHF | TGTGCCAGCAGCGTAGCAGGGGATGGTCAGCCCCAGCATTTT
. | TRBJ1-5 | . | TRBV6-5 | 14 | CASRGGYSNQPQHF | TGTGCCAGCCGCGGGGGATATAGCAATCAGCCCCAGCATTTT
. | TRBJ1-6 | . | TRBV11-3 | 13 | CASSLGDNSPLHF | TGTGCCAGCAGCTTAGGAGATAATTCACCCCTCCACTTT
. | TRBJ2-5 | TRBD2 | TRBV4-2 | 18 | CASSQGTSGGAGKETQYF | TGTGCCAGCAGCCAGGGGACTAGCGGGGGGGCAGGCAAAGAGACCCAGTACTTC
. | TRBJ2-4 | . | TRBV6-2/TRBV6-3 | 15 | CASSPQGTAKNIQYF | TGTGCCAGCAGTCCCCAGGGGACCGCCAAAAACATTCAGTACTTC
. | TRBJ2-3 | TRBD2 | TRBV5-1 | 16 | CASSPGAGGYTDTQYF | TGCGCCAGCAGCCCCGGAGCGGGGGGTTACACAGATACGCAGTATTTT
. | TRBJ1-1 | TRBD1 | TRBV18 | 14 | CASSPGQGYTEAFF | TGTGCCAGCTCACCGGGACAGGGGTACACTGAAGCTTTCTTT
. | TRBJ2-3 | . | TRBV9 | 18 | CASSVGGAEFLGSDTQYF | TGTGCCAGCAGCGTAGGGGGAGCAGAGTTTTTAGGCTCAGATACGCAGTATTTT
. | TRBJ2-3 | . | TRBV5-1 | 13 | CASWQGSSDTQYF | TGCGCCAGCTGGCAGGGCAGTTCGGATACGCAGTATTTT
once | TRBJ1-6 | . | TRBV19 | 13 | CASRDSLNSPLHF | TGTGCCAGTAGGGACAGCCTTAATTCACCCCTCCACTTT
once | TRBJ2-3 | . | TRBV5-1 | 16 | CASSLGGTDRPDTQYF | TGCGCCAGCAGCTTGGGCGGGACTGATCGTCCAGATACGCAGTATTTT
. | TRBJ2-7 | TRBD1 | TRBV5-1 | 15 | CASSPDRGTSYEQYF | TGCGCCAGCAGCCCCGACAGGGGGACCTCCTACGAGCAGTACTTC
. | TRBJ2-2 | TRBD2 | TRBV9 | 19 | CASSVSRGLAGGRTGELFF | TGTGCCAGCAGCGTATCGAGAGGACTAGCGGGAGGAAGAACCGGGGAGCTGTTTTTT
. | TRBJ1-4 | . | TRBV7-2 | 17 | CASSLKLTGLRGEKLFF | TGTGCCAGCAGCTTAAAACTAACAGGGTTGAGGGGTGAAAAACTGTTTTTT